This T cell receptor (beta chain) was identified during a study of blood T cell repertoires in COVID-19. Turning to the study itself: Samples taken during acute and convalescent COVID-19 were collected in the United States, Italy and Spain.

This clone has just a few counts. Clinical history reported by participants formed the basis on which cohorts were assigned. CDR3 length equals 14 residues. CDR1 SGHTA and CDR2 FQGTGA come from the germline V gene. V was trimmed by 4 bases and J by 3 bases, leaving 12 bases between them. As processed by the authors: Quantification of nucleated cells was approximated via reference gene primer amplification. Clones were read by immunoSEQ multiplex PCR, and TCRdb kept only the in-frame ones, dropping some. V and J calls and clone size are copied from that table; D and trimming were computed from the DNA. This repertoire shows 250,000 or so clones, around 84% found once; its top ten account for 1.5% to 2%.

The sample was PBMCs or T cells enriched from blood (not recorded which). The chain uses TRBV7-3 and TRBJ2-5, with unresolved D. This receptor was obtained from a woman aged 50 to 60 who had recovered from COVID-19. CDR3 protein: CASSSGDREETQYF. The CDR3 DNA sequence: TGTGCCAGCAGCTCCGGCGACCGGGAAGAGACCCAGTACTTC. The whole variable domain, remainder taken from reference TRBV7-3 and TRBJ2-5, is GAGVSQTPSNKVTEKGKYVELRCDPISGHTALYWYRQSLGQGPEFLIYFQGTGAADDSGLPNDRFFAVRPEGSVSTLKIQRTERGDSAVYLCASSSGDREETQYFGPGTRLLVL.